This TCR beta chain was identified during a study of molecular identifiers for immune sequencing clone quantification. Study results and caveats: Clone sizes could be underestimated for highly expanded clones when identical TCR molecules share a barcode.

The CDR3 totals 15 residues. Germline V CDR1 and CDR2: MDHEN, SYDVKM. TCRdb re-called the PCR reads through MiXCR, storing one row per CDR3 protein. The sample records approximately 9,800 distinct CDR3 sequences, 19% being singletons. Based on a CD8+CD4-CCR7+CD45RA+ profile, naive CD8 T cells were sorted. On this clonotype: Its antigen remains unidentified. A single base separates this from a much larger clone, so it may be a read error.

This TCR derives from a human donor in good health. Some libraries in this study had Jurkat cell RNA spiked in. The sequencing sample was made of naive CD8+ T cells from blood, with Jurkat cell RNA spiked in. As for subset: FACS-sorted CD8+CD4-CCR7+CD45RA+ naive T cells. The chain employs TRBV28 and TRBJ2-7; 10 bases agree with TRBD2. The CDR3 DNA reads as TGTACCAGCAGCCCACTAGCGGGAAGTTCCTACGAGCAGTACTTC. It is translated as CTSSPLAGSSYEQYF.